This T cell receptor (beta chain) was sequenced during a study of shared clonotypes between healthy human individuals. Overall study: The people who gave samples were two women and a few men aged 18 to 49. Whole-study findings and limits: As a rule, naive subsets had a larger estimated richness than memory subsets.

The authors ran the assay at deep level. The genomic DNA of each subset was split evenly across several immunoSEQ plates. Here immunoSEQ multiplex PCR was the method, and the copy in TCRdb shows in-frame clones only, minus some. This sample has about 2.5 million clones, with under 95% found just once. Germline V lookup: CDR1 SGDLS, CDR2 YYNGEE. Trimming took 0 bases from V and 5 from J; bases not matched to a gene: 4. There are 16 residues in the CDR3. Worth noting for this clone: The target antigen is unknown.

This chain uses TRBV9 with TRBJ2-1; 11 bases line up with TRBD2. The TCR originated in a man aged 18 to 30 in good health. Some clones in this sample may be carry-over from other donors' samples. Material for sequencing was naive CD4+ T cells from PBMCs. Subset in this sample: CD45RA+ positively selected. CDR3 coding DNA: TGTGCCAGCAGCGTAGGCGGGACTAGCGGACACAATGAGCAGTTCTTC. Translated, it gives CASSVGGTSGHNEQFF.